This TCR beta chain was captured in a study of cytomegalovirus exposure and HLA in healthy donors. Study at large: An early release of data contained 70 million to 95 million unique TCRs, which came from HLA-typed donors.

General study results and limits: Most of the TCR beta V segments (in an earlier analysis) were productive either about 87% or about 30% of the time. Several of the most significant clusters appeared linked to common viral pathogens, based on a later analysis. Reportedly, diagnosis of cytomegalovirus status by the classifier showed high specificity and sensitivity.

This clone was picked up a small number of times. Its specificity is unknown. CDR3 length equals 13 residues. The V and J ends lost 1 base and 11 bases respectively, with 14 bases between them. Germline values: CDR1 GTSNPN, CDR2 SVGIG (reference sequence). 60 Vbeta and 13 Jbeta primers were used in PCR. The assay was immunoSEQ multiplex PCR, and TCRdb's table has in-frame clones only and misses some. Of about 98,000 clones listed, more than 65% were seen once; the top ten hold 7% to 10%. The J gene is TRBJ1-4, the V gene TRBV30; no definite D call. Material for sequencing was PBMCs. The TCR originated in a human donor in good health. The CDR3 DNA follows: TGTGCCTGGAGTGAGCAAACGCCCAAGAAACTGTTTTTT. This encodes CAWSEQTPKKLFF.